This T cell receptor beta chain was identified during a study of blood T cell repertoires in COVID-19. CDR3 length equals 13 residues. With 0 bases removed from V and 12 bases from J, the gap between germline ends came to 12 bases. Germline lookup yields CDR1 SGHAT and CDR2 FQNNGV. Sequencing used immunoSEQ multiplex PCR; TCRdb keeps in-frame clones, though not all of them. The sample contains roughly 67,000 clones, 75% to 85% of which appear only once. The gene calls are TRBV11-2 and TRBJ2-1; tentatively, D is TRBD1 (5 bases). This clonotype originated in a man between 45 and 60 years old with acute or convalescent COVID-19. The sample consisted of peripheral blood. The CDR3 bases are TGTGCCAGCAGCTTAGAAATCCACAGGTCGCAGTTCTTC. Translation gives CASSLEIHRSQFF.